This is a list of T cell receptor beta chains from one sample in a study of response to subunit inactivated influenza vaccine. TCRdb reprocessed the RT-PCR reads with MiXCR, giving one entry per CDR3 protein. The repertoire holds under 550,000 distinct CDR3 sequences, with under 9% as singletons. The input for sequencing was PBMCs from blood, taken about 23 months after vaccination. The receptors here all came from a man aged 45 to 70 who received an inactivated influenza vaccine. CDR3s include the opening cysteine and the closing phenylalanine or tryptophan.

v_gene	j_gene	CDR3aa
TRBV30	TRBJ2-1	CAGGLAGESSYNEQFF
TRBV11-2	TRBJ2-1	CASSALRREGNEQFF
TRBV3-1	TRBJ1-3	CASSQDWQSSGNTIYF
TRBV29-1	TRBJ2-7	CSVRFQSYEQYF
TRBV6-1	TRBJ1-5	CASSEVGARQPQHF
TRBV28	TRBJ2-7	CASSLSGPAYEQYF
TRBV20-1	TRBJ2-5	CSAQDRAAQETQYF
TRBV19	TRBJ1-5	CASSILSGYGNQPQHF
TRBV20-1	TRBJ2-5	CSARGAARLQETQYF
TRBV4-3	TRBJ1-4	CASSQELNFVGKLFF
TRBV3-1	TRBJ2-6	CASSRGQAPVLTF
TRBV6-1	TRBJ2-1	CASREGQGISYNEQFF
TRBV20-1	TRBJ2-3	CSARTSGRGLRTDTQYF
TRBV6-2/TRBV6-3	TRBJ2-1	CASGPGLEQFF
TRBV12-3/TRBV12-4	TRBJ2-7	CASSLGWMDRHF
TRBV10-3	TRBJ1-5	CAISESVGYSNQPQHF
TRBV7-2	TRBJ1-3	CASSLVDPNSGNTIYF
TRBV7-9	TRBJ2-7	CASRGVRDITYEQYF
TRBV18	TRBJ2-2	CASSPQRTGSTGELFF
TRBV11-2	TRBJ1-1	CASRGEGEAFF
TRBV7-2	TRBJ2-1	CASSLALGAPYNEQFF
TRBV9	TRBJ2-6	CASTAGGGGGANVLTF
TRBV7-2	TRBJ1-3	CASSLGVHTGNTIYF
TRBV11-3	TRBJ2-7	CASSIDRREQYF
TRBV5-1	TRBJ2-2	CASSTGQAAGRTGELFF
TRBV5-1	TRBJ2-1	CASSLLAGPNEQFF
TRBV20-1	TRBJ1-5	CSAATVYSNQPQHF
TRBV12-3/TRBV12-4	TRBJ2-7	CASSSTGGAYEQYF
TRBV9	TRBJ2-5	CASSVGGGETQYF
TRBV6-2/TRBV6-3	TRBJ2-2	CASREGAANTGELFF
TRBV28	TRBJ2-3	CASGRATTDTQYF
TRBV18	TRBJ1-1	CASSKQQGLGTEAFF
TRBV6-1	TRBJ2-6	CASRVQPGANVLTF
TRBV12-3/TRBV12-4	TRBJ2-1	CASSHGSSYNEQFF
TRBV10-3	TRBJ2-3	CAISEVSGLALRADTQYF
TRBV20-1	TRBJ2-3	CSAFRVAGGTDTQYF
TRBV18	TRBJ2-3	CASSSRSTSGTDTQYF
TRBV20-1	TRBJ1-2	CSARVRYGLGGYGYTF
TRBV5-1	TRBJ2-7	CASRPLAATYEQYF
TRBV6-1	TRBJ2-1	CASSDRDRGHNEQFF
TRBV6-1	TRBJ2-2	CASRPQTGGNTGELFF
TRBV6-2/TRBV6-3	TRBJ2-3	CASSYPSAETGGADTQYF
TRBV5-6	TRBJ2-1	CASSMTSGKTANEQFF
TRBV11-2	TRBJ2-2	CASMSWAGTTGELFF
TRBV20-1	TRBJ2-1	CSWKGSYNEQFF
TRBV7-8	TRBJ1-5	CASSLGWRGNQPQHF
TRBV9	TRBJ1-3	CASSVGSDGNTIYF
TRBV6-1	TRBJ2-3	CASRPLPGLAGGPTDTQYF
TRBV19	TRBJ2-1	CASRAGFYDEQFF
TRBV29-1	TRBJ2-7	CSVRKTSGNYEQYF
TRBV10-3	TRBJ1-2	CAIRRGEDVVGYTF
TRBV9	TRBJ2-2	CASSVEGGTGELFF
TRBV4-1	TRBJ1-2	CASSKEGIRRTSNYGYTF